This T cell receptor beta chain originates from a study of spatial heterogeneity in lung cancer (dated by TCRdb to about 2019). For context, the study as a whole: The donors were around 69 patients from the lung TRACERx cohort who had early-stage, untreated non-small cell lung cancer. Beta-chain transcripts were consistently detected in greater numbers than alpha-chain transcripts, which likely reflected higher beta-chain transcript abundance. TCR alpha and beta repertoires were quantitatively compared across multiple tumor regions, matched nontumor lung and blood in non-small cell lung cancer. Nonsynonymous mutation counts, determined by whole-exome sequencing of tumor tissue, were related to features of the TCR repertoire. In the raw uncorrected reads, each unique combination of TCR and UMI appeared more than ten times on average. Follow-up PBMC samples were sequenced whenever available, and the median time to follow-up was about 23 months after resection. At surgery, both alpha and beta chains were TCR-sequenced in approximately 210 tumor regions, about 64 matched nontumor lung samples and a few dozen PBMC samples.

This clonotype was recorded a few times. Its cognate antigen has yet to be identified. The record has no base qualities; no much larger clone is one base away. The label giving this sample's time point can be read as: blood at routine non-recurrence follow-up after resection. TCR sequencing used whole RNA extracted from tumor and nontumor lung tissue, or from cryopreserved PBMC samples, without cell sorting. Only patients with enough RNA available from two or more tumor regions were chosen for TCR sequencing. Receptor amplification or capture employed 5' RACE. TCRdb records NextSeq 500 as the sequencer. In the TCR library protocol, a unique molecular identifier was attached to each TCR cDNA molecule so that PCR and sequencing errors could be corrected. Regarding the original processing steps: TCR identification, UMI-based error correction and CDR3 extraction were all carried out with Decombinator tools. TCRs above a frequency of 2 per 1,000, corresponding to the top 1% of the tumor frequency distribution, were defined as expanded. Renyi diversity was calculated using the R vegan package after each repertoire was subsampled 100 times to 5,000 TCRs. CDR3 similarity networks were constructed using string-kernel similarity of amino acid triplets, with links drawn between CDR3s whose pairwise similarity was above 0.82. Using fastp at Q25 and MiXCR, TCRdb reprocessed the public reads and kept productive beta chains. One record per CDR3 amino acid sequence lists the most common genes and DNA. For this entry, the V and J calls and clone size follow TCRdb and not the study's own pipeline. This sample has some 32,000 distinct CDR3 sequences in its table, and around 9.3% of those were observed once. About 30% of the sample lies in the top ten.

The research as a whole found: Confirming at a functional level the hypothesis that regional TCRs recognize regional mutations was considered to require additional single-cell paired TCR alpha and beta sequencing. Comparisons of baseline and follow-up blood repertoires included only 14 patients. Ubiquitous expanded tumor TCRs were found in blood more often at tumor resection than at routine follow-up.

Trimmed from V: 6 bases; trimmed from J: 1 base; junction bases lacking a gene match: 4. The CDR3 holds 14 amino acids from the cysteine to the phenylalanine. Only the CDR3 part of the read is kept: 42 bases, read in frame from the first base. CDR1 and CDR2 were assigned from the germline V gene as MDHEN and SYDVKM. The sequence is built from TRBV28 and TRBJ2-7; 9 central bases correspond to TRBD1. This clonotype was obtained from a female donor with early-stage non-small cell lung cancer. The sample in question was PBMCs, obtained at follow-up. The CDR3 region has the sequence CASRKQGASYEQYF. The sequenced DNA is TGTGCCAGCAGGAAACAGGGGGCGTCCTACGAGCAGTACTTC.